This T cell receptor (beta chain) was sequenced in a study of blood T cell repertoires in COVID-19. Study details: T cells, B-cell-depleted T cells, or PBMCs supplied cDNA or gDNA.

Generated by immunoSEQ multiplex PCR, the TCRdb table keeps only in-frame clones and is missing some. The sample shows about 300,000 clones, approximately 90% of them seen only once. Clinical histories supplied by participants themselves formed the basis of cohort assignment. This receptor was obtained from a woman aged 25-40 years who had recovered from COVID-19. The sequenced material came from PBMCs or T cells enriched from blood (not recorded which).

The CDR3 sequence is CASSQEREGSGYTF. In DNA form, the CDR3 reads TGCGCCAGCAGCCAAGAACGGGAGGGAAGTGGCTACACCTTC. The chain couples TRBV4-3 to TRBJ1-2; D gene uncertain. Between the trimmed V and J ends, which lost 0 bases and 7 bases, there was a span of 12 bases. The V gene's germline CDR1 is LGHNA and CDR2 YSLEER. This CDR3 has 14 amino acids.